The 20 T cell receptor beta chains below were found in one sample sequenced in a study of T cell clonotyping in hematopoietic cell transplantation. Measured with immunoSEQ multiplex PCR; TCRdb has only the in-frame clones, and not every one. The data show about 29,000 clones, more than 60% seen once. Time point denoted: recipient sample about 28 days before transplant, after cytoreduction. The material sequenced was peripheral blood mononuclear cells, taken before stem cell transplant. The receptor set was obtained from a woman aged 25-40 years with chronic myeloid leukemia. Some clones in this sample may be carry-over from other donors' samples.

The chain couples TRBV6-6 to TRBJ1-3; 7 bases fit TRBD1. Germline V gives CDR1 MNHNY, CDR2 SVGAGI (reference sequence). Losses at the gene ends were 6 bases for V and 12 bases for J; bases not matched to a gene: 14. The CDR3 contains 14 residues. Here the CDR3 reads CASRTGTDGGIIYF. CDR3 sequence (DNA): TGTGCCAGCAGAACCGGGACAGACGGAGGGATCATATATTTT.

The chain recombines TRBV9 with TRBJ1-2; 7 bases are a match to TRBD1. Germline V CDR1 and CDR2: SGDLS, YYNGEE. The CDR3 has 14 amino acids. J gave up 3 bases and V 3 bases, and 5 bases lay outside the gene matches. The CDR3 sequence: CASSGRDRDYGYTF. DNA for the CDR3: TGTGCCAGCAGCGGAAGAGACAGGGACTATGGCTACACCTTC.

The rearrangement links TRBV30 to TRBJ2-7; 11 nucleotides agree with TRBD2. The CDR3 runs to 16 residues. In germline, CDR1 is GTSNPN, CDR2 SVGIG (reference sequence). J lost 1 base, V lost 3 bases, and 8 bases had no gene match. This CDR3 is CAWRLSGGVHSYEQYF. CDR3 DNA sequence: TGTGCCTGGAGACTTAGCGGGGGGGTACATTCCTACGAGCAGTACTTC.

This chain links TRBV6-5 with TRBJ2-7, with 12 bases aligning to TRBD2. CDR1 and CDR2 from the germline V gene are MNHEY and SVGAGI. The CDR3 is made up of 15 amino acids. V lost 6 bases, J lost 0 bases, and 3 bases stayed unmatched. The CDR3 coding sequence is TGTGCCAGCAGAGGACTAGCGGGAAGCTCCTACGAGCAGTACTTC. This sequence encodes CASRGLAGSSYEQYF.

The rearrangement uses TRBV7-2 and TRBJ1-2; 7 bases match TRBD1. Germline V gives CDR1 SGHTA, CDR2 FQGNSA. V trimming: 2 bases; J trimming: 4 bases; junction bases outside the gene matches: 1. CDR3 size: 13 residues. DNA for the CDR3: TGTGCCAGCAGCTTAACAGGGGCCTATGGCTACACCTTC. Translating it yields CASSLTGAYGYTF. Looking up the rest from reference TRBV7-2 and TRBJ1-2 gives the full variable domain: GAGVSQSPSNKVTEKGKDVELRCDPISGHTALYWYRQSLGQGLEFLIYFQGNSAPDKSGLPSDRFSAERTGGSVSTLTIQRTQQEDSAVYLCASSLTGAYGYTFGSGTRLTVV.

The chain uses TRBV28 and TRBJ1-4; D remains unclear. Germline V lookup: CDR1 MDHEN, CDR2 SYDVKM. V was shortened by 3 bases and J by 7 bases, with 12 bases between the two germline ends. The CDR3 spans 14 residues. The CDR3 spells CASSFLQVGEKLFF. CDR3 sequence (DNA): TGTGCCAGCAGTTTTCTACAAGTAGGTGAAAAACTGTTTTTT. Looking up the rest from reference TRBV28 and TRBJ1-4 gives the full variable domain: DVKVTQSSRYLVKRTGEKVFLECVQDMDHENMFWYRQDPGLGLRLIYFSYDVKMKEKGDIPEGYSVSREKKERFSLILESASTNQTSMYLCASSFLQVGEKLFFGSGTQLSVL.

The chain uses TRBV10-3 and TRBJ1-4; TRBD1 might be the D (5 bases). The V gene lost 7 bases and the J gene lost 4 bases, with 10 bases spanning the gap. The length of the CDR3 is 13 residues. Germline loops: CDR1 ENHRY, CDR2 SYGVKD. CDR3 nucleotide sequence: TGTGCCATCAAAGCAGGGTATAATGAAAAACTGTTTTTT. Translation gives CAIKAGYNEKLFF.

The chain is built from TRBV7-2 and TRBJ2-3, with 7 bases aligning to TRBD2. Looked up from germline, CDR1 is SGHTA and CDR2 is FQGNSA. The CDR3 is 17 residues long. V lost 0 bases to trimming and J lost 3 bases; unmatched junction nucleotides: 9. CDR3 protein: CASSLALAGRGTDTQYF. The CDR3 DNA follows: TGTGCCAGCAGCTTAGCTCTGGCGGGGAGGGGTACAGATACGCAGTATTTT.

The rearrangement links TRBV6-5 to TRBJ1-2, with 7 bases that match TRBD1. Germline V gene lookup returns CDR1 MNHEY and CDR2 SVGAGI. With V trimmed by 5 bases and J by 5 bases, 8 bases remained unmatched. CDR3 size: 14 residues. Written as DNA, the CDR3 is TGTGCCAGCAGTGCGAGGGGACAGCGGTATGGCTACACCTTC. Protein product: CASSARGQRYGYTF.

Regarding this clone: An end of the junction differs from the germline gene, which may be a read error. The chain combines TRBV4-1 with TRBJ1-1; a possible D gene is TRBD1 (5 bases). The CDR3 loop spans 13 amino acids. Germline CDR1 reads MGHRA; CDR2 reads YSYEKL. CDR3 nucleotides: TGCGCCAGCAGTCAAGGGGCGTACACTGAAGCTTTCTTT. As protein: CASSQGAYTEAFF.

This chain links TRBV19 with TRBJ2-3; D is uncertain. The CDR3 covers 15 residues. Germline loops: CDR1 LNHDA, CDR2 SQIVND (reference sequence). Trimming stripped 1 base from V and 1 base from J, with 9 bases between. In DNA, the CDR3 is TGTGCCAGTAGTATAGGGGCGTGGGGCACAGATACGCAGTATTTT. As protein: CASSIGAWGTDTQYF.

CDR3: CASSIVEGWWTEAFF. CDR3 sequence (DNA): TGTGCCAGTAGTATAGTAGAGGGTTGGTGGACTGAAGCTTTCTTT. This chain uses TRBV19 with TRBJ1-1; D is unresolved. The germline V gene has CDR1 LNHDA and CDR2 SQIVND (reference sequence). The ends were cut back, 1 base at V and 5 bases at J, with 14 bases in the middle. The CDR3 is 15 amino acids.

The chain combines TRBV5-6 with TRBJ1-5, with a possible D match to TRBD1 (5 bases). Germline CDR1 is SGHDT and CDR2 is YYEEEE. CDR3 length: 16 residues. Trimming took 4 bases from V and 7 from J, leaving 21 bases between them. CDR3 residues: CASSRRGAGFRQPQHF. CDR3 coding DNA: TGTGCCAGCAGCCGACGAGGGGCGGGTTTCCGGCAGCCCCAGCATTTT.

CDR3 loop: CSVEEAGGRSNEQFF. As DNA, the CDR3 is TGCAGCGTTGAAGAGGCCGGTGGCAGGAGCAATGAGCAGTTCTTC. This rearrangement joins TRBV29-1 to TRBJ2-1; D ambiguous. CDR3 length: 15 residues. In germline, CDR1 is SQVTM, CDR2 ANQGSEA. V was shortened by 0 bases and J by 6 bases, with 15 bases between the two germline ends.

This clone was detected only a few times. CDR3 in DNA: TGTGCCACCAGCAGAGTAGTGGAAGAGGAGCTGTTTTTT. Its translation is CATSRVVEEELFF. The chain couples TRBV15 to TRBJ2-2; the D is unclear. This CDR3 has 13 residues. From germline, CDR1 is LNHNV and CDR2 YYDKDF (reference sequence). V dropped 1 base and J dropped 10 bases, with 10 bases sitting between them.

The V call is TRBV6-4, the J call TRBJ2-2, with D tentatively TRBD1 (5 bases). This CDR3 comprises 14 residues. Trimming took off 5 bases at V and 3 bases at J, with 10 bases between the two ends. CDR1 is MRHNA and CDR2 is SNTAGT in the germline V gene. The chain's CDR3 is CASSFQQDTGELFF. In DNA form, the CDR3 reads TGTGCCAGCAGTTTCCAACAGGACACCGGGGAGCTGTTTTTT.

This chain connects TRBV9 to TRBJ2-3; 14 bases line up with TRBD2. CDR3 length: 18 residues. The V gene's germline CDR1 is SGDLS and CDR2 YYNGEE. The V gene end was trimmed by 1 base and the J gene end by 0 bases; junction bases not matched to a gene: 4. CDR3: CASSVRTSGGLSTDTQYF. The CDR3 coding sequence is TGTGCCAGCAGCGTAAGGACTAGCGGGGGGCTAAGCACAGATACGCAGTATTTT.

The CDR3 region has the DNA TGTGCCAGCAGCTTAAGACAGGGGCCCCACGAGCAGTACTTC. Translation: CASSLRQGPHEQYF. The J gene is TRBJ2-7, the V gene TRBV5-6; 8 nucleotides line up with TRBD1. The germline gives CDR1 SGHDT, CDR2 YYEEEE. The CDR3 extends over 14 amino acids. J gave up 5 bases and V 2 bases, and 6 bases lay outside the gene matches.

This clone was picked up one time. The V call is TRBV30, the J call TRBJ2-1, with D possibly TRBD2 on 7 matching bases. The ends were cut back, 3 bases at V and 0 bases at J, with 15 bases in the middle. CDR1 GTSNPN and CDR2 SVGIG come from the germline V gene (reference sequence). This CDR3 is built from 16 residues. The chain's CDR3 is CAWRRGGASSYNEQFF. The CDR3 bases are TGTGCCTGGAGGAGGGGGGGCGCAAGCTCCTACAATGAGCAGTTCTTC.

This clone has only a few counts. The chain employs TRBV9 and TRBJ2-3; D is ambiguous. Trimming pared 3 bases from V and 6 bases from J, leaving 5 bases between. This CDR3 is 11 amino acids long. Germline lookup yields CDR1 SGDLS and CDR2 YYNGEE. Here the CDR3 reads CASSATDTQYF. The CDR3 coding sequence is TGTGCCAGCAGCGCCACTGATACGCAGTATTTT.